The rows below give T cell receptor beta chains drawn from one sample of a study of shared clonotypes between healthy human individuals. Profiling relied on immunoSEQ multiplex PCR, and the TCRdb table lists in-frame clones only, not all of them. The data contain 2 million to 2.5 million clones, over 85% of them seen just once; the ten biggest clones take up about 0.39%. The specimen was naive CD4+ T cells from PBMCs. These receptor sequences come from a man aged 18 to 29 in good health. Some clones in this sample may be carry-over from other donors' samples. Each CDR3 is given without its conserved first and last residue. Fields, in order: V gene, CDR3 length, clone size, CDR3 protein. For some rows the clone size is stated as once, few or many, or as a class when expanded; others skip it.

V: TRBV5-4
length: 12
size: once
CDR3: ASSGGTNSYEQY

V: TRBV2
length: 12
size: NA
CDR3: ASRQGQTNQPQH

V: TRBV5-4
length: 13
size: NA
CDR3: ASSLGRGLNYGYT

V: TRBV5-1
length: 13
size: NA
CDR3: ASSLDRTANEKLF

V: TRBV19
length: 11
size: few
CDR3: ASSIGSQREAF

V: TRBV7-2
length: 13
size: once
CDR3: ASSSPLQGLRTIY

V: TRBV18
length: 11
size: NA
CDR3: ASSPQERDTQY

V: TRBV11-2
length: 14
size: NA
CDR3: ASSLGRQGVGETQY

V: TRBV9
length: 13
size: once
CDR3: ASSVEGASGNTIY

V: TRBV7-3
length: 11
size: once
CDR3: ASSLQPNTEAF

V: TRBV13
length: 13
size: NA
CDR3: ASSLEGGRAYEQY

V: TRBV28
length: 14
size: NA
CDR3: ASSLPGGASLPEAF

V: TRBV7-8
length: 12
size: NA
CDR3: ASSLGLRPAATF

V: TRBV19
length: 13
size: NA
CDR3: ASKPPGDRHRIQY

V: TRBV15
length: 12
size: once
CDR3: ATSRQPGTYDYT

V: TRBV20-1
length: 9
size: NA
CDR3: SGIRWDEQY

V: TRBV5-8
length: 15
size: NA
CDR3: ASSLAWRSASSYEQY

V: TRBV9
length: 12
size: NA
CDR3: ASSAGTRTYEQY

V: TRBV6-5
length: 11
size: NA
CDR3: ASSQDGTDTQY

V: TRBV5-4
length: 11
size: NA
CDR3: ASSPAGQETQY

V: TRBV11-1
length: 11
size: NA
CDR3: ASSLSPRIGYT